These 3 T cell receptor beta chains were sequenced from one sample in a study of identical twins. TCRdb itself ran the 5' RACE reads through MiXCR, one entry per CDR3 protein. The sample shows 550,000 to 700,000 distinct CDR3 sequences, about 20% of them seen only once. These sequences were also reported in another study, on T cells expressing NK-cell markers.

What was sequenced was PBMCs. Every receptor here comes from a woman between 18 and 29 years old in good health.

In its sample, this clonotype was seen a few times. The V call is TRBV4-1, the J call TRBJ2-5; the D is unclear. In germline, CDR1 is MGHRA, CDR2 YSYEKL. V lost 1 base and J lost 5, with 11 bases in between. The CDR3 consists of 14 residues. The CDR3 region has the DNA TGCGCCAGCAGCCAAGTCCCAGCTCGCGAGACCCAGTACTTC. Translated: CASSQVPARETQYF.

This clonotype was seen a few times. V and J are TRBV20-1 and TRBJ1-5; TRBD1 might be the D (6 bases). The CDR3 consists of 15 residues. Trimming took off 1 base at V and 1 base at J, with 11 bases between the two ends. Germline V lookup: CDR1 DFQATT, CDR2 SNEGSKA (reference sequence). CDR3 region: CSARARGISNQPQHF. The DNA of the CDR3 is TGCAGTGCTAGAGCAAGGGGGATAAGCAATCAGCCCCAGCATTTT.

In this sample, this clonotype turned up a few times. The V call is TRBV20-1, the J call TRBJ2-5; D not certain. V lost 8 bases, J lost 2 bases, and 12 bases lay in between. Germline V gene lookup returns CDR1 DFQATT and CDR2 SNEGSKA (reference sequence). CDR3 length: 12 residues. CDR3 residues: CSLAATQETQYF. The CDR3 DNA is TGCAGTTTGGCAGCAACTCAAGAGACCCAGTACTTC.